This T cell receptor beta chain originates from a study of CD8 T cells in Susac syndrome. RNA in amounts of roughly 0.5 to 1 ug was reverse transcribed with random hexamers. TCRdb used MiXCR to reprocess the immunoSEQ multiplex PCR reads, holding one entry per CDR3 protein. The table lists more than 150,000 distinct CDR3 sequences, around 95% of them singletons. The receptor was derived from a human donor with multiple sclerosis. Sequencing was carried out using CD8+ T cells from PBMCs.

CDR3 amino acids: CSASLSTEAFF. The CDR3 DNA follows: TGCAGTGCTAGTTTGAGCACTGAAGCTTTCTTT. This chain joins TRBV20-1 and TRBJ1-1; D remains ambiguous. Per the germline V gene, CDR1 is DFQATT and CDR2 is SNEGSKA (reference sequence). V was trimmed by 3 bases and J by 4 bases, leaving 6 bases between them. The CDR3 runs 11 residues.